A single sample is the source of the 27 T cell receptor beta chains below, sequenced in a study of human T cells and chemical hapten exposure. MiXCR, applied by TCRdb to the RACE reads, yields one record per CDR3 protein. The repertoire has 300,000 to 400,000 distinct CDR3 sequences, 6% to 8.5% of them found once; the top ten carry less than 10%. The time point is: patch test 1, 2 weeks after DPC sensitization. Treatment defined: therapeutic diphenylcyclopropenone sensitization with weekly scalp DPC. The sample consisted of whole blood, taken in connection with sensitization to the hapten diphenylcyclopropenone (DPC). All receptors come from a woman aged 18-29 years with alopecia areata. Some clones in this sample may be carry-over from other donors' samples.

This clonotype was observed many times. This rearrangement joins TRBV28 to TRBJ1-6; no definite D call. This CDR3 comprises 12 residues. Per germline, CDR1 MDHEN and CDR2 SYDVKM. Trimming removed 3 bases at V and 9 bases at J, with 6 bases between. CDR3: CASSFVGSPLHF. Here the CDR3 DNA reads TGTGCCAGCAGTTTCGTGGGTTCACCCCTCCACTTT.

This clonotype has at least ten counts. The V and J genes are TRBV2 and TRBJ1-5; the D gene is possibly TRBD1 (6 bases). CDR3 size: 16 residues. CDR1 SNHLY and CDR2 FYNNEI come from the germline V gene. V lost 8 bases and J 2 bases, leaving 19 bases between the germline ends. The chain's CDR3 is CASHKGGSPRNQPQHF. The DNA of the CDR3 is TGTGCCAGCCACAAAGGGGGAAGTCCCCGCAATCAGCCCCAGCATTTT.

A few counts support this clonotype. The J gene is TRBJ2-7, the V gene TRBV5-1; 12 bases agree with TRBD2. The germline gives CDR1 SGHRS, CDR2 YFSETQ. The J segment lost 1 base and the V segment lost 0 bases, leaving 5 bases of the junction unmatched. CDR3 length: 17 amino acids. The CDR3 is CASSLASTSGGSYEQYF. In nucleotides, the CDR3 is TGCGCCAGCAGCTTGGCCTCGACTAGCGGGGGTTCCTACGAGCAGTACTTC.

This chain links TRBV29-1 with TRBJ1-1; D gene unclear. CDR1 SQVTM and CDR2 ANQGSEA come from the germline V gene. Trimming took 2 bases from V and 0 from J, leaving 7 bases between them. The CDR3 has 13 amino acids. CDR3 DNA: TGCAGCGTTGAACTCCTAATGAACACTGAAGCTTTCTTT. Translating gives CSVELLMNTEAFF.

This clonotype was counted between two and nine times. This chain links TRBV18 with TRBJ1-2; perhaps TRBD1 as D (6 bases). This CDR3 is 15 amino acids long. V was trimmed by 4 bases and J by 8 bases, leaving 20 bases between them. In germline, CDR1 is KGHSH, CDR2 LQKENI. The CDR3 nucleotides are TGTGCCAGCTCACGGACAGATTCCCTGAACGCCGGCTACACCTTC. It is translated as CASSRTDSLNAGYTF.

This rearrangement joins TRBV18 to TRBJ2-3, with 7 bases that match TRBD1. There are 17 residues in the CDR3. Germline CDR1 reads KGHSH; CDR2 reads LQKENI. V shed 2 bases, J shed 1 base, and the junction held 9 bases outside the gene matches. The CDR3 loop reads CASSPDRVWSGTDTQYF. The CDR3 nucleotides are TGTGCCAGCTCACCAGACAGGGTTTGGAGTGGCACAGATACGCAGTATTTT. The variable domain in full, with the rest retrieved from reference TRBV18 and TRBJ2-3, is NAGVMQNPRHLVRRRGQEARLRCSPMKGHSHVYWYRQLPEEGLKFMVYLQKENIIDESGMPKERFSAEFPKEGPSILRIQQVVRGDSAAYFCASSPDRVWSGTDTQYFGPGTRLTVL.

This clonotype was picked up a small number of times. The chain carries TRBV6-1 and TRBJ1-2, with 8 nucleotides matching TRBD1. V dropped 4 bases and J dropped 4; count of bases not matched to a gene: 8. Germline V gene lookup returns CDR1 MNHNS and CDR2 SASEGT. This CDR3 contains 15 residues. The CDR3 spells CASSVGTGTGYGYTF. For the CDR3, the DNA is TGTGCCAGCAGTGTGGGCACCGGGACAGGCTATGGCTACACCTTC.

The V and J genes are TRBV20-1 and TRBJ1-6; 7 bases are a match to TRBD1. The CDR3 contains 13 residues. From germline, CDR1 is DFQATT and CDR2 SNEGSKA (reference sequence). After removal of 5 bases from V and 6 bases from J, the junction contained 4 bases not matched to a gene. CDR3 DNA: TGCAGTGCTGAGACAGGGATTAATTCACCCCTCCACTTT. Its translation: CSAETGINSPLHF.

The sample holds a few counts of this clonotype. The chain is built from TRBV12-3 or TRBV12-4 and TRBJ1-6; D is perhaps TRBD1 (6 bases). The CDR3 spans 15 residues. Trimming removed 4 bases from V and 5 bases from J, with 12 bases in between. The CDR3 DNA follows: TGTGCCAGCAGTTCCCGTGGACAGAATAATTCACCCCTCCACTTT. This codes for CASSSRGQNNSPLHF.

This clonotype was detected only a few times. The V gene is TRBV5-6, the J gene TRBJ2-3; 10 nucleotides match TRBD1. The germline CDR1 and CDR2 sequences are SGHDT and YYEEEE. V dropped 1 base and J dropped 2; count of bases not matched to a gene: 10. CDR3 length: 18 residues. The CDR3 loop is CASSLLGTGTGVTDTQYF. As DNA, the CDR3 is TGTGCCAGCAGCTTGCTTGGGACCGGGACAGGGGTCACAGATACGCAGTATTTT.

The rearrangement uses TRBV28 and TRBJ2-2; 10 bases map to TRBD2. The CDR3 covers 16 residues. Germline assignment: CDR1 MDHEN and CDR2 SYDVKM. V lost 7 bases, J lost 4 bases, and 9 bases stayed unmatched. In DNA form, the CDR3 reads TGTGCCAGCACCGAACCGACTAGCGGGTTCACCGGGGAGCTGTTTTTT. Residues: CASTEPTSGFTGELFF. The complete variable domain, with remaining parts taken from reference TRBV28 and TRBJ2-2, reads DVKVTQSSRYLVKRTGEKVFLECVQDMDHENMFWYRQDPGLGLRLIYFSYDVKMKEKGDIPEGYSVSREKKERFSLILESASTNQTSMYLCASTEPTSGFTGELFFGEGSRLTVL.

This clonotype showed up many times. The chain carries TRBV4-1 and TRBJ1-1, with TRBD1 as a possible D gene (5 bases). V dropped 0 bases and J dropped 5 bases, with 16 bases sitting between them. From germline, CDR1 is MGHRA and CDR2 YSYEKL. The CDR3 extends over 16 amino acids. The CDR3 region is CASSQEGGAVGTEAFF. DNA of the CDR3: TGCGCCAGCAGCCAAGAGGGAGGGGCCGTGGGGACTGAAGCTTTCTTT.

CDR3 bases: TGTGCCAGCAGCGAGGGACAGTGGCCCGGGGAGCTGTTTTTT. It encodes CASSEGQWPGELFF. This rearrangement joins TRBV2 to TRBJ2-2; 7 bases fit TRBD1. The CDR3 spans 14 residues. V gave up 6 bases and J gave up 6 bases; unmatched junction bases: 7. Per germline, CDR1 SNHLY and CDR2 FYNNEI. Looking up the rest from reference TRBV2 and TRBJ2-2 gives the full variable domain: EPEVTQTPSHQVTQMGQEVILRCVPISNHLYFYWYRQILGQKVEFLVSFYNNEISEKSEIFDDQFSVERPDGSNFTLKIRSTKLEDSAMYFCASSEGQWPGELFFGEGSRLTVL.

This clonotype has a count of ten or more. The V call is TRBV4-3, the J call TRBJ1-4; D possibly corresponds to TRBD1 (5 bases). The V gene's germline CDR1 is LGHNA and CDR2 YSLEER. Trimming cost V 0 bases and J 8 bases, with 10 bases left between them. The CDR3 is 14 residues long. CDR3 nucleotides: TGCGCCAGCAGCCAAGATTCAGGGTTAGAAAAACTGTTTTTT. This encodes CASSQDSGLEKLFF.

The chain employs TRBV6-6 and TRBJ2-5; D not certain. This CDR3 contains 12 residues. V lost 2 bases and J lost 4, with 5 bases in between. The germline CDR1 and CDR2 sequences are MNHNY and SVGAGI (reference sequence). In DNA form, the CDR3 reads TGTGCCAGCAGTTACGCAAGAGAGACCCAGTACTTC. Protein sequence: CASSYARETQYF.

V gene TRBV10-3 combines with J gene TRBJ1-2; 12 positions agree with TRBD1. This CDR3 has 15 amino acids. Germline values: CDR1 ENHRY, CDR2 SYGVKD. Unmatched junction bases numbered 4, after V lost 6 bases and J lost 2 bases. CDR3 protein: CAIRTGQGANYGYTF. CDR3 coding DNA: TGTGCCATCAGAACGGGACAGGGGGCCAACTATGGCTACACCTTC.

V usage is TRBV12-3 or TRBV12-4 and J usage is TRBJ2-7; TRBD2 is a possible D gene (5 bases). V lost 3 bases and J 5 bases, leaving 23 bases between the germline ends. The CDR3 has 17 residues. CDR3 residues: CASSLTLTASPGNEQYF. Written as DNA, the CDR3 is TGTGCCAGCAGTTTGACCCTAACTGCCTCACCCGGGAACGAGCAGTACTTC.

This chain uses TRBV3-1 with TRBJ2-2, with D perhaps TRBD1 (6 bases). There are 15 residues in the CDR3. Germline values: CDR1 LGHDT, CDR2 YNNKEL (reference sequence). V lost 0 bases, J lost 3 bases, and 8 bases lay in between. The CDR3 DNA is TGTGCCAGCAGCCAAGAGAGGGGGTACACCGGGGAGCTGTTTTTT. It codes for CASSQERGYTGELFF. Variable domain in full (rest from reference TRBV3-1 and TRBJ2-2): DTAVSQTPKYLVTQMGNDKSIKCEQNLGHDTMYWYKQDSKKFLKIMFSYNNKELIINETVPNRFSPKSPDKAHLNLHINSLELGDSAVYFCASSQERGYTGELFFGEGSRLTVL.

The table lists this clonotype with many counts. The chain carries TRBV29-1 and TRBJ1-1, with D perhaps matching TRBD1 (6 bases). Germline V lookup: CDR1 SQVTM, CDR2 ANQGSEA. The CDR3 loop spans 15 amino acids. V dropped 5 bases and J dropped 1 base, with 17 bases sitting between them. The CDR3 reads CSVLRRQVWNTEAFF. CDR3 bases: TGCAGCGTTCTTCGAAGACAGGTGTGGAACACTGAAGCTTTCTTT.

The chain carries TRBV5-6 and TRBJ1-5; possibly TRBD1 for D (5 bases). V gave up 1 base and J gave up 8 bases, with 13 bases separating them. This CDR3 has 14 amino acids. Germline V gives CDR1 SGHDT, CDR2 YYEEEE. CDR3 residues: CASSLWGSVEPQHF. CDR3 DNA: TGTGCCAGCAGCTTGTGGGGGAGTGTTGAGCCCCAGCATTTT.

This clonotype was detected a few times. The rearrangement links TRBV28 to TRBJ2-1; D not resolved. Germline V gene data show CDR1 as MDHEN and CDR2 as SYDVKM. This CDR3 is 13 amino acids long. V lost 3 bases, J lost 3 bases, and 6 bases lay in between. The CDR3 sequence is CASSLPNYNEQFF. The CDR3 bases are TGTGCCAGCAGTTTGCCCAACTACAATGAGCAGTTCTTC.

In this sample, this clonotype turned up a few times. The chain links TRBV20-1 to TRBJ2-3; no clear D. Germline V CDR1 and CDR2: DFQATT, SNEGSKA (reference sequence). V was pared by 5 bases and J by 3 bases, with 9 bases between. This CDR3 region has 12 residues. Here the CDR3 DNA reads TGCAGTGCTCCCGACCAGACAGATACGCAGTATTTT. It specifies CSAPDQTDTQYF.

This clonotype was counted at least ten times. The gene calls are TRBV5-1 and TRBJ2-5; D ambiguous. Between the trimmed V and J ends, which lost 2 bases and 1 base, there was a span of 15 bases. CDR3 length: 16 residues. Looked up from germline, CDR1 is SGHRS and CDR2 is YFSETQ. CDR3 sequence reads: CASSLLLSSPQETQYF. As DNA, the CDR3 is TGCGCCAGCAGCTTATTACTCAGTAGTCCCCAAGAGACCCAGTACTTC.

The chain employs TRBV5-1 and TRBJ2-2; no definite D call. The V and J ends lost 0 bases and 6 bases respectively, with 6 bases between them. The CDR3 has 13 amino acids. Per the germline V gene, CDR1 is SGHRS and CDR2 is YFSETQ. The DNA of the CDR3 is TGCGCCAGCAGCTTGGGATTGGCCGGGGAGCTGTTTTTT. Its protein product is CASSLGLAGELFF. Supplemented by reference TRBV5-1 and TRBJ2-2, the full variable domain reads KAGVTQTPRYLIKTRGQQVTLSCSPISGHRSVSWYQQTPGQGLQFLFEYFSETQRNKGNFPGRFSGRQFSNSRSEMNVSTLELGDSALYLCASSLGLAGELFFGEGSRLTVL.

The CDR3 sequence is CASSLARDEKLFF. As DNA, the CDR3 is TGTGCCAGCAGCTTAGCAAGGGATGAAAAACTGTTTTTT. The V gene is TRBV7-9, the J gene TRBJ1-4, with D uncertain. In germline, CDR1 is SEHNR, CDR2 FQNEAQ (reference sequence). The CDR3 is made up of 13 amino acids. Trimming removed 0 bases from V and 6 bases from J, with 5 bases in between.

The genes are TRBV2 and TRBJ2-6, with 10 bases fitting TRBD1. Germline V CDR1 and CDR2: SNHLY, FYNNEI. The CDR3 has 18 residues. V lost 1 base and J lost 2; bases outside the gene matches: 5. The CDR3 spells CASSEGDRGQTGANVLTF. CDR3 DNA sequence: TGTGCCAGCAGTGAAGGTGACAGGGGGCAAACTGGGGCCAACGTCCTGACTTTC.

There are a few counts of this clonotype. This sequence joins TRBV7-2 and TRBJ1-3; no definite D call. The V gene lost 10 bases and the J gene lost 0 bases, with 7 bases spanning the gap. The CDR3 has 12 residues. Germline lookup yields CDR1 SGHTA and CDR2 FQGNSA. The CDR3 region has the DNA TGTGCCACCGCCTCCTCTGGAAACACCATATATTTT. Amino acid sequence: CATASSGNTIYF.